The clone carrying this TCR beta chain was recorded a few times. Its matching antigen is unknown. Germline lookup yields CDR1 ENHRY and CDR2 SYGVKD. CDR3 size: 15 residues. Deletions cut 4 bases from V and 6 bases from J, with 15 bases between. This entry is derived from a study of lymphopenia after photon versus proton radiotherapy. Points from the study as a whole: Larger post-nadir TCR diversity loss correlated inversely with survival in deceased patients. Photon-treated patients lost naive T cells and TCR diversity; proton-treated stayed stable. Survival link was tested only in deceased patients; proton benefit remains a possibility. After the lymphocyte nadir, photon-treated repertoires showed oligoclonal expansion, especially of CD8+ Temra cells.

Sequencing was performed with immunoSEQ multiplex PCR; in TCRdb, only in-frame clones are kept and a portion is missing. The table includes about 22,000 clones, around 89% detected once. Source: peripheral blood, taken from a patient treated with proton-based radiotherapy. This receptor was taken from a man older than 75 with esophageal cancer. The chain carries TRBV10-3 and TRBJ2-2, with TRBD2 as a possible D gene (6 bases). This CDR3 reads CAISGRVLGAGELFF. The CDR3 bases are TGTGCCATCAGTGGGAGGGTTCTGGGTGCCGGGGAGCTGTTTTTT.